This TCR beta chain was profiled in a study of vaccination and CD4 T cells after COVID-19. The CDR3 runs to 14 residues. The V end lost 3 bases, the J end lost 0 bases, and 7 bases lay between the germline ends. CDR1 and CDR2 (germline): SEHNR, FQNEAQ (reference sequence). A note on this clonotype: Its antigen is undetermined.

The study, taken as a whole, reports: It was found that, in convalescent patients, 304 of 307 vaccine-specific clones were spike mono-reactive.

Indicated treatment: approximately 9-day PBMC culture with coronavirus spike peptide pools or control peptides (ViraFEST assay). Oncomine TCR Beta short-read sequencing was applied to DNA from cultured CD4+ T cells. TCRdb re-derived calls from the PCR reads in MiXCR, one entry per CDR3 protein. Of about 25,000 distinct CDR3 sequences in the sample, roughly 58% are singletons; the top ten hold roughly 2.8%. The TCR sequence derives from a human donor who had recovered from COVID-19. The rearrangement uses TRBV7-9 and TRBJ2-3; D is undetermined. The sample comprised CD4+ T cells from blood, cultured in vitro. As DNA, the CDR3 is TGTGCCAGCAGCTTGTCGCGGAGCACAGATACGCAGTATTTT. This translates into CASSLSRSTDTQYF.